The text below deals with one T cell receptor (beta chain). Its antigen is unknown. Base qualities are not recorded, but no much larger clone differs from it by a single base. The data were taken from a study of cytomegalovirus exposure and HLA in healthy donors (dated by TCRdb to 2016 to 2017). Concerning the study at large: In an earlier analysis of under 600 of the donors, 276 Gb of sequence data and 90 million to 120 million unique TCR beta sequences from 150 million to 200 million T cells were reported. About 280 gigabases of sequencing data and tens of millions of unique TCR sequences were included in an early release covering about 700 HLA-typed donors. The genetic ancestry cluster associated with self-reported Caucasian donors included around four fifths of the roughly 380 genotyped donors. The study aimed to test whether cataloging public T cell receptors could reveal signatures of past pathogen exposure. The T cell repertoires of 666 subjects were profiled by immunosequencing and related to cytomegalovirus serostatus. In addition to the first cohort of around 670 subjects, a separate validation cohort of 100 to 150 different subjects was used. To predict cytomegalovirus infection status, the study brought together high-throughput TCR immunosequencing, statistical association of individual TCRs with disease status, and machine learning. A later analysis re-examined previously published TCR beta repertoires from just over 650 donors and added high-resolution HLA genotyping to investigate patterns of TCR occurrence. The later analysis used no new phenotypic data to find candidate immune exposures, relying instead on TCR beta sequences and their occurrence across donors. In an earlier analysis of a few hundred of the donors, high-throughput TCR beta sequencing was used to judge whether each TCR beta V gene segment behaved as functional or pseudogenic. Donor age, sex, ethnicity and CMV serostatus were compiled alongside the repertoire data. In a later genetic analysis, genome-wide SNP genotypes for about three fifths of the 666 donors were used, and that subset was treated as a discovery cohort. All discovery cohort repertoires had been generated on a single sequencing platform. Class I and class II HLA loci were covered by the typing at four-digit resolution. Typing coverage differed by locus: A, B, C, DRB1 and DQB1 were typed in about 620-630 donors, DQA1 in about 500, DPA1 in 606, and DPB1 in 450 to 480. About five DR-DQ haplotypes were handled as single units for association and clustering, since linkage in the cohort was strong. Across some 400 genotyped donors of the cohort, an average of about 250,000 unique TCR beta nucleotide sequences per donor were sequenced, and roughly 17% of those sequences were non-productive. The research as a whole found: A further reported finding was that TCR beta sequences accurately predicted the HLA-A and HLA-B alleles for most subjects in the first cohort. At a false discovery rate of 0.05, a later analysis linked around 15,000 TCR beta sequences to specific HLA alleles. In a later analysis, HLA-associated TCR beta chains were found to be more clonally expanded and to have lower generation probabilities than equally common non-associated chains. A group of highly shared sequence variants was considered likely to be a technical artifact of the sequencing pipeline. The 87-base-pair reads could not distinguish some IMGT-functional V segments, including TRBV6-2 and TRBV6-3, so those segments were excluded. CMV serostatus was the only immune exposure information available for the cohort. A later genetic analysis associated a missense DCLRE1C variant with V-gene and J-gene trimming of TCR beta chains, and an independent cohort replicated the association. A few of the identified cytomegalovirus-associated TCR beta chains were confirmed in vitro to be specific for cytomegalovirus antigens. Most CMV-associated TCR beta chains appeared to be HLA-restricted in a later analysis, and the HLA associations seemed to be driven largely by CMV exposure. Roughly uniform sequencing depth across donors was assumed in presence/absence analyses, although this assumption may not hold. According to the authors, the approach could potentially be generalized to other disease states and immunological phenotypes. Strong co-occurrence of HLA alleles, especially DR and DQ, made assigning TCR associations to individual alleles difficult. A later analysis reported that several top co-occurrence clusters appeared linked to parvovirus B19, influenza, CMV and Epstein-Barr virus. In both the original and validation cohorts, the classifier was reported to diagnose cytomegalovirus status with high specificity and sensitivity. Correlated functional status among segregating V segments might be attributable to linkage disequilibrium, but an unknown experimental factor could not be ruled out. In this cohort, only TCR beta chains were sequenced, and detectable features were limited by the absence of alpha or paired-chain data. Because some donors lacked HLA typing at each locus, the association tests relied only on the typed subset. Most TCR sequences were observed very rarely across donors, whereas some public TCRs were present in many individuals. Compared with the approximately 670-donor mean, donors in an Asian-associated ancestry cluster had fewer N-insertions in productive TCRs, according to a later genetic analysis. In an earlier analysis of a few hundred of the donors, most TCR beta V segments were observed in productive rearrangements about 87% or about 30% of the time, broadly matching IMGT annotations. About 17 rarely observed V segments, including chromosome 9 orphons, were excluded from the earlier analysis of approximately 500 of the donors because counts were too low. A later analysis found that TCR association rates varied across HLA loci, with DRB1 alleles showing the most associated TCRs and HLA-C alleles the fewest. A total of 150 or so TCR beta chains were listed by the study as associated with cytomegalovirus.

Libraries were built with the immunoSEQ multiplex PCR assay. The multiplex PCR relied on a mix of 60 forward primers for TCR Vbeta segments and 13 reverse primers for TCR Jbeta segments. The CDR3 region of rearranged TCR beta genes was amplified from genomic DNA by a multiplex PCR assay. The amplified TCR beta libraries were sequenced on the Illumina HiSeq System as 87-base-pair reads. As for the original processing: A later analysis counted about 76 million unique TCR beta chains across the 690 or so repertoires, and roughly 9.9 million of these chains were shared by at least two donors. Raw reads were error-corrected and collapsed into unique sequences with a nearest-neighbor algorithm that merged closely related sequences to remove PCR and sequencing errors. V, D and J gene segments were assigned by aligning CDR3 sequences to IMGT reference sequences. Each retained sequence needed at least a six-nucleotide match to both a V gene segment and a J gene segment. Rearrangements were called productive when the CDR3 lacked stop codons and stayed in frame with V and J; all others were non-productive. Following IMGT convention, CDR3 was defined as the stretch from the second conserved V-encoded cysteine to the conserved J-encoded phenylalanine. The earlier analysis of roughly 590 of the donors excluded any sequence lacking an unambiguous match to a single V gene segment. An earlier analysis of fewer than 750 of the donors called V segments functional above 56.7% productive rearrangements and segregating when the between-donor standard deviation exceeded 5%. A statistical classification framework was built for diagnosing cytomegalovirus status from the catalog of TCR beta chain sequences. In a later analysis, TCR nucleotide sequences were compared against IMGT/GENE-DB human TR gene sequences so that V and J genes could be assigned. In a later analysis, CDR3 sequences and most-parsimonious VDJ recombination scenarios were assigned using the TCRdist pipeline. In a later analysis, each TCR beta chain was defined by its CDR3 amino acid sequence together with its V-gene family, and reads lacking a unique V-gene family were excluded. A later analysis removed 500 to 600 highly shared, low-generation-probability nucleotide sequences to deal with suspected cross-contamination and a sequencing artifact. A later analysis calculated a clonal expansion index for each public chain from normalized within-repertoire ranks of inferred template counts. In a later analysis, generation probabilities were computed with a VDJ recombination model fitted to out-of-frame rearrangements, and the resulting probabilities were checked against IGoR. A later analysis scored TCR-TCR, TCR-HLA and TCR-CMV co-occurrence with hypergeometric tests, applying a repertoire-size bias correction to TCR pairs. False discovery rates were estimated in a later analysis by permuting HLA or CMV assignments 20 times. In a later analysis, co-occurring TCRs were grouped using DBSCAN, and TCRdist sequence similarity was added for clustering within HLA-allele-positive subsets. Co-occurrence clustering excluded repertoires with fewer than 30,000 or more than 120,000 public chains, plus five with anomalous nucleotide sharing. In its TCRdb copy, this immuneACCESS table keeps in-frame sequences only and misses some clones. Where compared with another copy, unresolved V genes explain less than half of these, and the others have no known cause. The V and J calls and the clone size are those of that table, but D and trimming were determined from the DNA. The sample yields about 230,000 clones; around 80% were counted once. The top ten clones comprise about 2.5% of the sample.

The cohort consisted of some 670 healthy bone marrow donors. All cohort members were sampled while nominally healthy, although unrecorded immune exposures were likely present. The donor was CMV seropositive and was included in the group of 250 to 350 seropositive cohort members. Every donor gave a peripheral blood sample, and the peripheral blood mononuclear cells from that sample were used for TCR beta sequencing. Genomic DNA was extracted from the blood cell samples with the Qiagen DNeasy Blood Extraction Kit. Reading from cysteine to phenylalanine, the CDR3 counts 13 amino acids. The entry retains the CDR3 DNA only, 39 bases that are in frame from base 1. CDR1 ENHRY and CDR2 SYGVKD are derived from the germline V gene. V drops 5 bases and J drops 2 bases, leaving 10 bases in between.

This receptor was identified in an older woman in good health and CMV-seropositive. Source material: PBMCs. The chain uses TRBV10-3 and TRBJ2-7, with a tentative D gene TRBD1 over 6 matching bases. The CDR3 has the sequence CAISTGHTYEQYF. The nucleotides are TGTGCCATCAGTACGGGACACACCTACGAGCAGTACTTC.